The 26 T cell receptor beta chains reported below all come from one sample, sequenced in a study of cytomegalovirus exposure and HLA in healthy donors. Assay: immunoSEQ multiplex PCR; the TCRdb copy retains only in-frame clones and omits some. The sample has some 180,000 clones; around nine tenths are singletons. Input material: PBMCs. These receptors all stem from a young man in good health and CMV-seropositive.

Of note for this clone: The junction differs from germline at one of its ends, possibly a read error. The chain uses TRBV20-1 and TRBJ1-2; tentative D call: TRBD1 (5 bases). CDR3 length: 11 residues. From germline, CDR1 is DFQATT and CDR2 SNEGSKA (reference sequence). The CDR3 loop reads CSAIRGTGIIF. Here the CDR3 DNA reads TGCAGTGCTATTCGAGGTACAGGTATAATCTTC.

V usage is TRBV19 and J usage is TRBJ1-1; D not resolved. V was pared by 1 base and J by 4 bases, with 7 bases between. The CDR3 spans 13 residues. Germline values: CDR1 LNHDA, CDR2 SQIVND (reference sequence). The CDR3 region has the DNA TGTGCCAGTAGTATAGCACGGGGCACTGAAGCTTTCTTT. It yields the protein CASSIARGTEAFF.

The chain links TRBV30 to TRBJ1-1; D gene uncertain. The V gene lost 2 bases and the J gene lost 2 bases, with 3 bases spanning the gap. Germline CDR1 is GTSNPN and CDR2 is SVGIG (reference sequence). This CDR3 spans 11 amino acids. In DNA form, the CDR3 reads TGTGCCTGGAGTATCAACACTGAAGCTTTCTTT. This codes for CAWSINTEAFF.

This clone was counted between two and nine times. This chain joins TRBV27 and TRBJ2-1; 10 bases fit TRBD1. V gave up 8 bases and J gave up 2 bases; unmatched junction bases: 6. The CDR3 sequence is 15 residues long. CDR1 MNHEY and CDR2 SMNVEV come from the germline V gene (reference sequence). DNA for the CDR3: TGTGCCAGCGGCTTCGGGACAGGGGCCTACAATGAGCAGTTCTTC. Translation: CASGFGTGAYNEQFF.

This clone occurred a few times. The chain uses TRBV7-3 and TRBJ2-3, with 8 bases matching TRBD2. Germline CDR1 SGHTA, CDR2 FQGTGA. V gave up 2 bases and J gave up 5 bases; unmatched junction bases: 3. The CDR3 sequence is 14 residues long. CDR3 sequence reads: CASSLAGGIDTQYF. The CDR3 DNA is TGTGCCAGCAGCTTAGCGGGGGGTATAGATACGCAGTATTTT.

This chain links TRBV5-6 with TRBJ1-2; unclear D gene. In germline, CDR1 is SGHDT, CDR2 YYEEEE. The CDR3 consists of 14 residues. Trimming removed 0 bases from V and 7 bases from J, with 13 bases in between. The CDR3 sequence: CASSLGAGMGGYTF. The DNA for the CDR3 is TGTGCCAGCAGCTTGGGGGCAGGAATGGGTGGCTACACCTTC.

The chain is built from TRBV5-6 and TRBJ2-5; no reliable D call. The V gene's germline CDR1 is SGHDT and CDR2 YYEEEE. V gave up 3 bases and J gave up 5 bases, with 11 bases separating them. The CDR3 covers 13 residues. CDR3 nucleotide sequence: TGTGCCAGCAGCTCCTTGGGGTTCGAGACCCAGTACTTC. This translates into CASSSLGFETQYF.

The gene calls are TRBV11-3 and TRBJ1-4; the D gene is possibly TRBD1 (6 bases). The CDR3 is made up of 14 amino acids. V lost 5 bases to trimming and J lost 8 bases, with 15 bases between them. CDR1 is SGHNT and CDR2 is YENEEA in the germline V gene. CDR3 residues: CASSRGASEEKLFF. CDR3 nucleotides: TGTGCCAGCAGCCGGGGGGCTAGTGAGGAAAAACTGTTTTTT.

The genes are TRBV6-1 and TRBJ2-6; the D is unclear. The CDR3 has 13 residues. V gave up 6 bases and J gave up 1 base, with 4 bases separating them. The germline V gene has CDR1 MNHNS and CDR2 SASEGT. The CDR3 nucleotides are TGTGCCAGCAGGGATTCTGGGGCCAACGTCCTGACTTTC. As protein: CASRDSGANVLTF.

The chain recombines TRBV6-1 with TRBJ2-3; 9 bases line up with TRBD1. Germline values: CDR1 MNHNS, CDR2 SASEGT. The CDR3 is 13 amino acids. The ends lost 7 bases at V and 5 bases at J; junction bases unmatched: 4. The CDR3 DNA sequence: TGTGCCAGCACCAGACAGGGGGGAGATACGCAGTATTTT. This codes for CASTRQGGDTQYF.

This chain connects TRBV7-2 to TRBJ1-1, with a possible D match to TRBD1 (5 bases). The V gene's germline CDR1 is SGHTA and CDR2 FQGNSA. The CDR3 is 15 residues long. V lost 5 bases, J lost 5 bases, and 18 bases lay in between. The chain's CDR3 is CASSLQRQGRTEAFF. CDR3 coding DNA: TGTGCCAGCAGCCTTCAGCGGCAGGGAAGAACTGAAGCTTTCTTT.

The V call is TRBV4-3, the J call TRBJ2-5; either TRBD1 or TRBD2 may supply D (5 bases each). The CDR3 contains 15 residues. The V end was cut by 0 bases, the J end by 5 bases, with 13 bases between. CDR1 and CDR2 (germline): LGHNA, YSLEER. Here the CDR3 reads CASSQDRGLRETQYF. The CDR3 DNA reads as TGCGCCAGCAGCCAAGATCGGGGCCTCAGGGAGACCCAGTACTTC.

V is TRBV28 and J is TRBJ1-5; perhaps TRBD1 as D (6 bases). Germline V gene lookup returns CDR1 MDHEN and CDR2 SYDVKM. The CDR3 length is 15 residues. V was clipped by 4 bases and J by 0 bases, with 10 bases between them. CDR3 sequence reads: CASSSGTFSNQPQHF. CDR3 coding DNA: TGTGCCAGCAGTTCCGGGACATTTAGCAATCAGCCCCAGCATTTT.

J is TRBJ2-2 and V is TRBV27; D may match TRBD1 or TRBD2 (6 bases each). The CDR3 spans 12 residues. CDR1 and CDR2 from the germline V gene are MNHEY and SMNVEV (reference sequence). V was clipped by 6 bases and J by 7 bases, with 9 bases between them. The CDR3 coding sequence is TGTGCCAGCAGACAGGGAGGCGGGGAGCTGTTTTTT. Its protein is CASRQGGGELFF.

CDR3 sequence: CASSSTSVSTDTQYF. CDR3 nucleotide sequence: TGTGCCAGCAGCTCTACTAGCGTAAGCACAGATACGCAGTATTTT. This chain joins TRBV7-6 and TRBJ2-3, with 7 bases fitting TRBD2. This CDR3 is 15 amino acids long. With V trimmed by 4 bases and J by 0 bases, 4 bases remained unmatched. Germline V gene data show CDR1 as SGHVS and CDR2 as FNYEAQ.

The chain employs TRBV4-1 and TRBJ2-2, with TRBD1 identical over 7 bases. This CDR3 is built from 19 residues. The V and J ends lost 5 bases and 1 base, in that order; junction bases with no gene match: 16. Germline CDR1 reads MGHRA; CDR2 reads YSYEKL. The CDR3, as DNA: TGCGCCAGCAGCTCGGTACTTTTCGGCCGGACAGGGAACACCGGGGAGCTGTTTTTT. Translating it yields CASSSVLFGRTGNTGELFF.

V gene TRBV5-1 combines with J gene TRBJ1-5; TRBD1 is a possible D gene (5 bases). Trimming took 5 bases from V and 6 from J, leaving 12 bases between them. The CDR3 consists of 13 residues. CDR1 is SGHRS, CDR2 YFSETQ, per germline. DNA for the CDR3: TGCGCCAGCAGTTCCACAAGGGGTCAGCCCCAGCATTTT. Its protein is CASSSTRGQPQHF.

The V call is TRBV5-4, the J call TRBJ1-2; D is ambiguous. The CDR3 is 14 amino acids. The ends were cut back, 0 bases at V and 1 base at J, with 7 bases in the middle. Germline CDR1 and CDR2: SGHNT and YYREEE (reference sequence). As DNA, the CDR3 is TGTGCCAGCAGCTTGGGGCACCTTAACTATGGCTACACCTTC. Protein sequence: CASSLGHLNYGYTF. The complete variable domain, with remaining parts taken from reference TRBV5-4 and TRBJ1-2, reads ETGVTQSPTHLIKTRGQQVTLRCSSQSGHNTVSWYQQALGQGPQFIFQYYREEENGRGNFPPRFSGLQFPNYSSELNVNALELDDSALYLCASSLGHLNYGYTFGSGTRLTVV.

CDR3 amino acids: CASTNTENTEAFF. The CDR3 DNA reads as TGTGCCAGCACTAACACAGAAAACACTGAAGCTTTCTTT. V and J are TRBV14 and TRBJ1-1; D gene unclear. The CDR3 contains 13 residues. V gave up 7 bases and J gave up 2 bases, with 11 bases separating them. Germline CDR1 is SGHDN and CDR2 is FVKESK.

The rearrangement uses TRBV7-7 and TRBJ2-3, with 10 bases that match TRBD1. Germline V gives CDR1 SSHAT, CDR2 FNYEAQ (reference sequence). The V segment lost 3 bases and the J segment 0 bases; nucleotides outside the gene matches: 0. CDR3 length: 15 amino acids. CDR3 sequence reads: CASSLGQGSTDTQYF. CDR3 sequence (DNA): TGTGCCAGCAGCTTGGGACAGGGGAGCACAGATACGCAGTATTTT.

The chain links TRBV6-1 to TRBJ2-5; 7 positions agree with TRBD2. CDR3 length equals 15 residues. The germline gives CDR1 MNHNS, CDR2 SASEGT. V dropped 3 bases and J dropped 4; count of bases not matched to a gene: 8. The chain's CDR3 is CASSEKGREGETQYF. For the CDR3, the DNA is TGTGCCAGCAGTGAGAAAGGCAGGGAGGGAGAGACCCAGTACTTC.

The chain recombines TRBV27 with TRBJ2-5; 10 bases line up with TRBD2. This CDR3 is built from 15 residues. J lost 0 bases, V lost 6 bases, and 4 bases had no gene match. Germline CDR1 MNHEY, CDR2 SMNVEV (reference sequence). CDR3 DNA sequence: TGTGCCAGCAGCAAACTAGCGGGACACCAAGAGACCCAGTACTTC. Translating it yields CASSKLAGHQETQYF.

This chain joins TRBV2 and TRBJ2-1; D is ambiguous. Trimming cost V 7 bases and J 6 bases, with 13 bases left between them. The CDR3 has 13 amino acids. Germline V lookup: CDR1 SNHLY, CDR2 FYNNEI. This chain's CDR3 is CASTNSRANEQFF. CDR3 in DNA: TGTGCCAGCACGAATAGCCGGGCCAATGAGCAGTTCTTC.

On this clone: One end of the junction does not line up with germline, which may come from a read error. The sample carries other DNA sequences with the same CDR3. The rearrangement uses TRBV5-1 and TRBJ2-7; 11 bases match TRBD1. CDR3 size: 14 residues. CDR1 SGHRS and CDR2 YFSETQ come from the germline V gene. CDR3 loop: CASSLGQGAYEQYF. The CDR3 nucleotides are TGCGCCAGCAGTTTGGGACAGGGGGCCTACGAGCAGTACTTC. The complete variable domain, with remaining parts taken from reference TRBV5-1 and TRBJ2-7, reads KAGVTQTPRYLIKTRGQQVTLSCSPISGHRSVSWYQQTPGQGLQFLFEYFSETQRNKGNFPGRFSGRQFSNSRSEMNVSTLELGDSALYLCASSLGQGAYEQYFGPGTRLTVT.

The chain carries TRBV15 and TRBJ2-1, with D possibly matching TRBD1 (6 bases). This CDR3 has 16 residues. Trimming cost V 3 bases and J 0 bases, with 12 bases left between them. Germline assignment: CDR1 LNHNV and CDR2 YYDKDF (reference sequence). The CDR3 protein is CATSRDSPTSYNEQFF. CDR3 coding DNA: TGTGCCACCAGCAGGGACAGTCCTACCTCCTACAATGAGCAGTTCTTC.

The J gene is TRBJ2-1, the V gene TRBV19; tentative D call: TRBD1 (6 bases). V lost 6 bases and J lost 4, with 10 bases in between. CDR1 LNHDA and CDR2 SQIVND come from the germline V gene (reference sequence). This CDR3 has 13 residues. The CDR3 nucleotides are TGTGCCAGTAGCCAGGGGCCATACAATGAGCAGTTCTTC. Translated, it gives CASSQGPYNEQFF.